This T cell receptor beta chain was identified during a study of T-cell memory formation after mild COVID-19. Overall study: Clusters were largely donor specific.

Study findings and constraints: CD8+ contracting clones occupied EMRA, while CD4+ ones occupied mainly CM and EM. In pre-infection memory, a portion of responding clones appeared, which suggested that cross-reactive memory joined.

The TCR alpha and TCR beta cDNA libraries, bearing sample barcodes and UMIs, were generated by 5'RACE using constant-segment primers. TCRdb independently ran MiXCR on the 5' RACE reads; one entry per CDR3 protein. This sample has 350,000 or so distinct CDR3 sequences; approximately 12% occur once, and the top ten carry about 22%. Only a few counts were recorded for this clonotype. Its specificity is not known. CDR1 is LGHNA, CDR2 YSLEER, per germline. The CDR3 runs 14 residues. The germline V and J ends were trimmed by 1 base and 1 base, with 8 bases remaining between them. This chain links TRBV4-3 with TRBJ2-7; D is possibly TRBD2 (5 bases). Sequences were obtained from PBMCs or a T cell subset sorted from them (not recorded which). The receptor was derived from a young man who had mild COVID-19 (a few samples of this study predate the infection). Cell type and time point are not known. As DNA, the CDR3 is TGCGCCAGCAGCCAAGGGAGGAGTTCCTACGAGCAGTACTTC. Its translation: CASSQGRSSYEQYF.